The 23 T cell receptor beta chains below come from one sample, sequenced in a study of breast tumors, draining lymph nodes, adjacent tissues (dated by TCRdb to 2016 to 2018). Lymph node samples were obtained from the axillary draining lymph nodes of breast cancer patients. Library construction relied on multiplex PCR. These reads were obtained on an Illumina HiSeq 2000. TCRdb reworked the public reads: Q25 trimming with fastp, MiXCR clone assembly, productive beta chains retained. Rows matching on CDR3 protein sequence are summarized as one entry with the most common DNA and genes. In this sample the table shows approximately 180,000 distinct CDR3 sequences, more than 25% of which occur a single time. The ten largest make up about 3.7% of the sample. The sequencing sample was made of axillary lymph node tissue. These receptors were obtained from a female donor with breast cancer. Some clones in this sample may be carry-over from other donors' samples.

This clonotype was observed many times. The rearrangement links TRBV7-2 to TRBJ1-4, with 9 bases that match TRBD1. The V gene end was trimmed by 2 bases and the J gene end by 7 bases; junction bases not matched to a gene: 5. Germline-derived CDR1 and CDR2 are SGHTA and FQGNSA. The CDR3 runs to 15 residues. This CDR3 is CASSLLQGAGEKLFF. The CDR3 nucleotides read TGTGCCAGCAGCTTACTACAGGGGGCAGGTGAAAAACTGTTTTTT. Using reference TRBV7-2 and TRBJ1-4 for the parts outside the CDR3, the full variable domain is GAGVSQSPSNKVTEKGKDVELRCDPISGHTALYWYRQSLGQGLEFLIYFQGNSAPDKSGLPSDRFSAERTGGSVSTLTIQRTQQEDSAVYLCASSLLQGAGEKLFFGSGTQLSVL.

This clonotype was counted once. This clone may be a read error of a much larger clone one base away. This sequence joins TRBV27 and TRBJ2-1, with 7 bases matching TRBD2. Germline-derived CDR1 and CDR2 are MNHEY and SMNVEV (reference sequence). This CDR3 is built from 14 residues. Trimming at V came to 6 bases and at J to 5 bases, leaving 7 bases not matched to a gene. The CDR3 DNA follows: TGTGCCAGCAGGCTTGGACTAGTCAACAATGAGCAGTTCTTC. Amino acid sequence: CASRLGLVNNEQFF.

A note on this clonotype: Germline and junction disagree at one end, which may indicate a read error. The V and J genes are TRBV10-3 and TRBJ1-5; TRBD1 matches 10 bases. The length of the CDR3 is 16 residues. Germline CDR1 and CDR2: ENHRY and SYGVKD. The CDR3 DNA follows: TGTGCCGTCAGTGAGATCGTGGGACAGGGGAATCAGCCCCAGCATTTT. The encoded protein is CAVSEIVGQGNQPQHF.

This clonotype was detected many times. This CDR3 is CSALLGGLAGKPGRNEQFF. The DNA of the CDR3 is TGCAGTGCTCTTCTAGGAGGGCTAGCGGGGAAACCCGGTCGCAATGAGCAGTTCTTC. The chain links TRBV20-1 to TRBJ2-1; 9 bases line up with TRBD2. With V trimmed by 5 bases and J by 6 bases, 23 bases remained unmatched. The CDR3 has 19 amino acids. Germline V gives CDR1 DFQATT, CDR2 SNEGSKA (reference sequence).

The chain is built from TRBV19 and TRBJ1-1; D not resolved. This CDR3 spans 13 amino acids. The V gene's germline CDR1 is LNHDA and CDR2 SQIVND (reference sequence). Trimming removed 4 bases at V and 4 bases at J, with 10 bases between. CDR3 bases: TGTGCCAGTAGTACTGGGTGGGGCACTGAAGCTTTCTTT. It codes for CASSTGWGTEAFF.

This clonotype was seen at least ten times. The CDR3 spells CASSFRAGNYGYTF. DNA of the CDR3: TGTGCCAGCAGCTTTCGGGCAGGGAACTATGGCTACACCTTC. This chain uses TRBV5-4 with TRBJ1-2, with D perhaps TRBD1 (5 bases). Trimming took 2 bases from V and 2 from J, leaving 10 bases between them. The CDR3 covers 14 residues. Germline-derived CDR1 and CDR2 are SGHNT and YYREEE (reference sequence). Complete variable domain (other parts from reference TRBV5-4 and TRBJ1-2): ETGVTQSPTHLIKTRGQQVTLRCSSQSGHNTVSWYQQALGQGPQFIFQYYREEENGRGNFPPRFSGLQFPNYSSELNVNALELDDSALYLCASSFRAGNYGYTFGSGTRLTVV.

The rearrangement links TRBV5-7 to TRBJ1-2; no firm D call. TRBV5-7 qualifies as an ORF whose function is uncertain. V was trimmed by 2 bases and J by 10 bases, leaving 21 bases between them. The CDR3 extends over 15 amino acids. The CDR3 nucleotides are TGTGCCAGCAGCTTAGTGGGTGCAAAACCCCATGACTACACCTTC. This sequence encodes CASSLVGAKPHDYTF.

This clonotype was counted many times. The junction departs from the called germline gene at one end, perhaps through a read error. The chain links TRBV3-1 to TRBJ1-6, with D possibly matching TRBD1 (6 bases). CDR1 is LGHDT, CDR2 YNNKEL, per germline (reference sequence). The CDR3 loop spans 14 amino acids. DNA of the CDR3: TGTGCCAGCAGTCAAGGGGGGTTTGATTCACCCCTCCACTTT. Protein: CASSQGGFDSPLHF.

In the case of this clonotype: The junction departs from germline at one end; a sequencing error may be responsible. The chain links TRBV6-5 to TRBJ1-4; maybe TRBD1 (6 bases). CDR1 and CDR2 (germline): MNHEY, SVGAGI. The CDR3 sequence is 16 residues long. The CDR3 nucleotides read TGTGCCAGCCGGGGGTGGGGGGGGCAGGGCAATGAAAAACCGTTTTTT. It codes for CASRGWGGQGNEKPFF.

This chain links TRBV25-1 with TRBJ1-2; 7 bases line up with TRBD1. The germline CDR1 and CDR2 sequences are MGHDK and SYGVNS. The CDR3 sequence is 15 residues long. V shed 0 bases and J 2 bases; nucleotides not matched to a gene: 3. The CDR3 sequence is CASSEYKQGNYGYTF. In DNA, the CDR3 is TGTGCCAGCAGTGAATATAAACAGGGGAACTATGGCTACACCTTC.

The sample holds many counts of this clonotype. The chain employs TRBV7-9 and TRBJ2-5, with D unclear. The CDR3 length is 14 residues. The V end lost 3 bases, the J end lost 3 bases, and 11 bases lay between the germline ends. Germline-derived CDR1 and CDR2 are SEHNR and FQNEAQ (reference sequence). CDR3 bases: TGTGCCAGCAGCTTGGCAGGAGCAAAAGAGACCCAGTACTTC. Residues: CASSLAGAKETQYF.

This chain joins TRBV20-1 and TRBJ1-4; a weak D match, TRBD1 (5 bases). This CDR3 region has 14 residues. Germline values: CDR1 DFQATT, CDR2 SNEGSKA (reference sequence). V lost 5 bases, J lost 5 bases, and 15 bases lay in between. DNA for the CDR3: TGCAGTGCTGAATCGGGGGACGGGAATGAAAAACTGTTTTTT. Protein product: CSAESGDGNEKLFF.

The CDR3, as DNA: TGTGCCACCAGCAGAGACTACAGTTTTTCATTAGTTGTGTGGGTTCAGAGTAGGTCACCCCTCCACTTT. Protein sequence: CATSRDYSFSLVVWVQSRSPLHF. This chain joins TRBV15 and TRBJ1-6; no clear D. The V end was cut by 0 bases, the J end by 10 bases, with 37 bases between. Germline values: CDR1 LNHNV, CDR2 YYDKDF (reference sequence). The CDR3 runs to 23 residues.

On this clonotype itself: This may stem from a read error, because a much larger clone lies one nucleotide away. The V gene is TRBV27, the J gene TRBJ2-7; no definite D call. CDR3 size: 15 residues. Germline V CDR1 and CDR2: MNHEY, SMNVEV (reference sequence). CDR3 bases: TGTGCCAGCAGTCAGATATCCACAATTCCCTACGGGCAGTACTTC. This encodes CASSQISTIPYGQYF.

This chain connects TRBV5-6 to TRBJ1-1; 7 nucleotides align to TRBD1. V trimming: 7 bases; J trimming: 6 bases; junction bases outside the gene matches: 9. Germline assignment: CDR1 SGHDT and CDR2 YYEEEE. This CDR3 has 13 residues. CDR3 loop: CASLDRETAEAFF. The DNA for the CDR3 is TGTGCCAGCTTAGACAGGGAAACCGCTGAAGCTTTCTTT.

About this clonotype: It may be a read error: a sequence one base away is much more abundant. The chain carries TRBV15 and TRBJ2-1; weak D call: TRBD2 (5 bases). This CDR3 contains 13 residues. Germline V gene sequence: CDR1 LNHNV, CDR2 YYDKDF (reference sequence). The CDR3 here is CATSRAPGDERSF. The DNA of the CDR3 is TGTGCCACCAGCAGAGCCCCAGGAGATGAGCGGTCCTTC. Complete variable domain (other parts from reference TRBV15 and TRBJ2-1): DAMVIQNPRYQVTQFGKPVTLSCSQTLNHNVMYWYQQKSSQAPKLLFHYYDKDFNNEADTPDNFQSRRPNTSFCFLDIRSPGLGDTAMYLCATSRAPGDERSFGPGTRLTVL.

This clonotype appeared many times. The chain is built from TRBV28 and TRBJ1-4; tentatively, D is TRBD1 (5 bases). V was trimmed by 6 bases and J by 1 base, leaving 15 bases between them. The CDR3 totals 16 residues. In germline, CDR1 is MDHEN, CDR2 SYDVKM. CDR3: CASRKDSILTNEKLFF. The CDR3 DNA follows: TGTGCCAGCAGGAAAGACAGCATCCTAACTAATGAAAAACTGTTTTTT.

V usage is TRBV7-9 and J usage is TRBJ1-4; 7 nucleotides match TRBD1. V lost 5 bases and J lost 4; bases outside the gene matches: 10. CDR3 size: 16 residues. Germline CDR1 and CDR2: SEHNR and FQNEAQ (reference sequence). CDR3 nucleotides: TGTGCCAGCAGCCGTAGTACGGGACAGTTTAATGAAAAACTGTTTTTT. Its translation: CASSRSTGQFNEKLFF.

This clonotype was seen repeatedly, ten times or more. A much larger clone sits a single nucleotide away, making a read error possible. V gene TRBV7-2 combines with J gene TRBJ2-3, with a weak D call TRBD2 (6 bases). The CDR3 spans 17 residues. Per germline, CDR1 SGHTA and CDR2 FQGNSA. The CDR3 spells CASSPTLLSGRTDPQYF. CDR3 coding DNA: TGTGCCAGCAGCCCAACCCTCCTTAGCGGTCGCACAGATCCGCAGTATTTT. Full variable domain (rest looked up from reference TRBV7-2 and TRBJ2-3): GAGVSQSPSNKVTEKGKDVELRCDPISGHTALYWYRQSLGQGLEFLIYFQGNSAPDKSGLPSDRFSAERTGGSVSTLTIQRTQQEDSAVYLCASSPTLLSGRTDPQYFGPGTRLTVL.

Comment on this clonotype: Germline and junction disagree at one end, which may indicate a read error. The chain couples TRBV6-2 or TRBV6-3 to TRBJ2-1; the D gene could be TRBD1 or TRBD2 (5 bases each). The CDR3 has 12 residues. CDR1 MNHEY and CDR2 SVGEGT come from the germline V gene. The CDR3 loop reads CVSTHGAREQFF. The CDR3 bases are TGTGTCAGCACCCACGGGGCGCGGGAGCAGTTCTTC.

Concerning this clonotype itself: A much larger clone lies a single base off, so this may be a read error. This chain connects TRBV6-1 to TRBJ2-2; a possible D gene is TRBD2 (5 bases). The V gene's germline CDR1 is MNHNS and CDR2 SASEGT. This CDR3 is built from 13 residues. CDR3 in amino acids: CASSAYMDGELVF. The CDR3, as DNA: TGTGCCAGCAGTGCTTACATGGACGGGGAGCTGGTTTTT.

This clonotype was detected a few times. The CDR3 sequence is CASSWGQETQYF. The CDR3 nucleotides read TGTGCCAGTAGTTGGGGACAAGAGACCCAGTACTTC. This chain connects TRBV19 to TRBJ2-5, with D unresolved. The germline V and J ends were trimmed by 5 bases and 2 bases, with 6 bases remaining between them. The CDR3 totals 12 residues. CDR1 and CDR2 (germline): LNHDA, SQIVND (reference sequence).

A note on this clonotype: A much more abundant neighbour one base away suggests this may be a read error. The chain has TRBV20-1 and TRBJ2-7; a weak D match, TRBD2 (5 bases). Germline V gene lookup returns CDR1 DFQATT and CDR2 SNEGSKA (reference sequence). The CDR3 extends over 12 amino acids. The CDR3 nucleotides read TGCAGTGCCCAGTCGGGGAACTACGAGCCGTACTTC. It translates to CSAQSGNYEPYF.